This TCR beta chain was captured in a study of cytomegalovirus exposure and HLA in healthy donors. With 60 Vbeta and 13 Jbeta primers, the PCR was carried out. The assay was immunoSEQ multiplex PCR, and TCRdb's table has in-frame clones only and misses some. This sample carries 60,000 to 75,000 clones, less than 90% of them seen once, and the ten largest clones take about 10%. The V gene lost 3 bases and the J gene lost 0 bases, with 21 bases spanning the gap. Germline CDR1 and CDR2: SGHAT and FQNNGV. The CDR3 is made up of 19 amino acids. The sequence was obtained from a female donor in good health and CMV-seronegative. The chain uses TRBV11-2 and TRBJ2-1; perhaps TRBD2 as D (6 bases). The sequenced material came from PBMCs. The CDR3 DNA sequence: TGTGCCAGCAGCTTCGGGTCAGCGGGCATACTAAGCTCCTACAATGAGCAGTTCTTC. It is translated as CASSFGSAGILSSYNEQFF.